The 28 T cell receptor beta chains below come from one sample, sequenced in a study of T cell repertoires in aging, cancer and after chemotherapy. Rearranged V-D-J TRB sequences were amplified with a mixed TRB-A/B primer pool. TCRdb re-called the multiplex PCR reads with MiXCR, one entry per CDR3 protein. The sample consists of about 2,000 distinct CDR3 sequences, around 69% of them appearing once. Peripheral blood genomic DNA, not sorted cells or RNA, was the template. Sequenced: blood. These receptors were collected from a human donor with a solid tumor.

The V gene is TRBV7-2, the J gene TRBJ1-2; 7 nucleotides line up with TRBD1. The CDR3 is 13 amino acids. Germline V gene lookup returns CDR1 SGHTA and CDR2 FQGNSA. V lost 5 bases, J lost 4 bases, and 4 bases stayed unmatched. The CDR3 bases are TGTGCCAGCAGCCCGGACAGGACCTATGGCTACACCTTC. It yields the protein CASSPDRTYGYTF.

V is TRBV29-1 and J is TRBJ1-3, with no clear D. Trimming cost V 4 bases and J 0 bases, with 19 bases left between them. Germline V gene lookup returns CDR1 SQVTM and CDR2 ANQGSEA. This CDR3 comprises 17 residues. The CDR3 here is CSVVADPAQLSGNTIYF. As DNA, the CDR3 is TGCAGCGTTGTGGCAGATCCCGCCCAACTCTCTGGAAACACCATATATTTT.

CDR3 in amino acids: CASIGQGSFGMNTEAFF. DNA of the CDR3: TGTGCCAGCATCGGACAGGGGTCCTTTGGCATGAACACTGAAGCTTTCTTT. The chain combines TRBV6-5 with TRBJ1-1; TRBD1 agrees at 9 bases. This CDR3 has 17 amino acids. V gave up 7 bases and J gave up 0 bases; unmatched junction bases: 12. Germline V CDR1 and CDR2: MNHEY, SVGAGI.

The V gene is TRBV12-3 or TRBV12-4, the J gene TRBJ1-6; tentative D call: TRBD1 (5 bases). The CDR3 has 19 residues. Trimming cost V 2 bases and J 5 bases, with 22 bases left between them. This CDR3 is CASSLSPRDAISNNSPLHF. The CDR3 DNA is TGTGCCAGCAGTTTATCACCCCGGGACGCAATATCTAATAATTCACCCCTCCACTTT.

In this sample, this clonotype turned up a few times. V usage is TRBV6-5 and J usage is TRBJ2-1; 7 bases align to TRBD1. The CDR3 runs to 15 residues. With 6 bases clipped from V and 6 bases from J, the junction kept 11 bases outside the gene matches. Germline V CDR1 and CDR2: MNHEY, SVGAGI. CDR3 in DNA: TGTGCCAGCAGCTACGGGGCCCCAGGGGGCAATGAGCAGTTCTTC. It encodes CASSYGAPGGNEQFF.

This clonotype was found once. The chain recombines TRBV6-5 with TRBJ2-1; D remains unclear. V lost 2 bases to trimming and J lost 6 bases, with 8 bases between them. Germline values: CDR1 MNHEY, CDR2 SVGAGI. The CDR3 consists of 13 residues. The CDR3 DNA reads as TGTGCCAGCAGTTACGCCACGGGCAATGAGCAGTTCTTC. It codes for CASSYATGNEQFF.

The chain is built from TRBV7-9 and TRBJ2-7, with unresolved D. Germline V gene data show CDR1 as SEHNR and CDR2 as FQNEAQ (reference sequence). This CDR3 contains 15 residues. V was cut by 0 bases and J by 5 bases, with 14 bases left in between. The CDR3 is CASSLALGMLHEQYF. CDR3 coding DNA: TGTGCCAGCAGCTTAGCGCTAGGGATGTTACACGAGCAGTACTTC.

This clonotype was counted between two and nine times. V is TRBV30 and J is TRBJ1-1, with no clear D. Germline CDR1 reads GTSNPN; CDR2 reads SVGIG (reference sequence). Trimming left V 0 bases short and J 1 base short, with 6 bases between. The CDR3 runs to 13 residues. CDR3: CAWSVWGNTEAFF. CDR3 coding DNA: TGTGCCTGGAGTGTGTGGGGGAACACTGAAGCTTTCTTT.

This rearrangement joins TRBV19 to TRBJ2-1; possibly TRBD1 for D (6 bases). CDR3 size: 15 residues. The germline V gene encodes CDR1 LNHDA and CDR2 SQIVND (reference sequence). V shed 1 base and J shed 6 bases, with 13 bases lying between them. This chain's CDR3 is CASSIGYRVGNEQFF. The CDR3 DNA reads TGTGCCAGTAGTATAGGGTACAGGGTCGGCAATGAGCAGTTCTTC.

The table lists this clonotype with a count of one. The chain combines TRBV29-1 with TRBJ2-1; 8 bases are shared with TRBD1. The germline V gene has CDR1 SQVTM and CDR2 ANQGSEA. The CDR3 loop spans 14 amino acids. V shed 7 bases, J shed 5 bases, and the junction held 10 bases outside the gene matches. The CDR3 is CSADQQGGNNEQFF. CDR3 bases: TGCAGCGCCGACCAACAGGGGGGCAACAATGAGCAGTTCTTC.

The V and J genes are TRBV27 and TRBJ2-7, with D possibly being TRBD1 (6 bases). The CDR3 has 14 residues. V was trimmed by 4 bases and J by 3 bases, leaving 13 bases between them. CDR1 is MNHEY, CDR2 SMNVEV, per germline (reference sequence). CDR3 region: CASSSSGHFYEQYF. The CDR3 DNA reads as TGTGCCAGCAGTTCCTCGGGACATTTCTACGAGCAGTACTTC.

The rearrangement joins TRBV20-1 to TRBJ2-3; 10 nucleotides align to TRBD2. CDR3 length: 14 amino acids. V lost 5 bases and J lost 6; bases outside the gene matches: 8. Germline values: CDR1 DFQATT, CDR2 SNEGSKA (reference sequence). The CDR3 loop reads CSALAGGGVDTQYF. The CDR3 region has the DNA TGCAGTGCTTTAGCGGGAGGCGGGGTTGATACGCAGTATTTT.

This clonotype was detected only a few times. The chain recombines TRBV20-1 with TRBJ2-7, with 8 bases aligning to TRBD1. V was clipped by 6 bases and J by 2 bases; unmatched bases: 3. CDR3 length: 12 amino acids. Germline CDR1 reads DFQATT; CDR2 reads SNEGSKA (reference sequence). In nucleotides, the CDR3 is TGCAGTGCACAACAGGGGGCCTACGAGCAGTACTTC. Amino acids: CSAQQGAYEQYF.

In this sample, this clonotype turned up once. CDR3 region: CSAIVSAIDLGTQYF. The CDR3 DNA follows: TGCAGCGCCATCGTGTCCGCTATAGATCTCGGTACGCAGTATTTT. The chain links TRBV29-1 to TRBJ2-3; D gene ambiguous. The CDR3 is made up of 15 amino acids. Trimming took 7 bases from V and 8 from J, leaving 25 bases between them. From germline, CDR1 is SQVTM and CDR2 ANQGSEA.

The chain couples TRBV30 to TRBJ2-1; 11 bases fit TRBD2. The CDR3 runs 16 residues. In germline, CDR1 is GTSNPN, CDR2 SVGIG (reference sequence). The V gene end was trimmed by 8 bases and the J gene end by 4 bases; junction bases not matched to a gene: 13. The CDR3 DNA is TGTGCCAACTATAATCCCGGGACTAGCGGTTACAATGAGCAGTTCTTC. Its translation is CANYNPGTSGYNEQFF.

J is TRBJ2-7 and V is TRBV20-1; 7 bases map to TRBD2. The CDR3 loop spans 12 amino acids. Germline V gene lookup returns CDR1 DFQATT and CDR2 SNEGSKA (reference sequence). The trim removed 6 bases at V and 1 base at J, leaving 3 bases unmatched. For the CDR3, the DNA is TGCAGTGCGAAAGCGGGGTCCTACGAGCAGTACTTC. It translates to CSAKAGSYEQYF.

The CDR3 sequence is CASSPLSGVMEETQYF. The CDR3 DNA reads TGTGCCAGCAGCCCCCTTAGCGGCGTCATGGAGGAGACCCAGTACTTC. The rearrangement uses TRBV7-2 and TRBJ2-5; D is possibly TRBD2 (6 bases). Trimming stripped 5 bases from V and 5 bases from J, with 21 bases between. The CDR3 sequence is 16 residues long. Germline V CDR1 and CDR2: SGHTA, FQGNSA.

This clonotype has more than one count but fewer than ten. The rearrangement links TRBV6-1 to TRBJ1-5; D uncertain. Per germline, CDR1 MNHNS and CDR2 SASEGT. The CDR3 covers 13 residues. V lost 5 bases to trimming and J lost 4 bases, with 9 bases between them. CDR3 nucleotides: TGTGCCAGCAGTTACCGGATTAATCAGCCCCAGCATTTT. This encodes CASSYRINQPQHF.

A few counts support this clonotype. The V gene is TRBV20-1, the J gene TRBJ2-1; the D call may be TRBD1 or TRBD2 (5 bases each). The CDR3 has 15 residues. Germline assignment: CDR1 DFQATT and CDR2 SNEGSKA (reference sequence). Trimming left V 6 bases short and J 1 base short, with 16 bases between. The CDR3 is CSALGDSGSYNEQFF. DNA of the CDR3: TGCAGTGCCCTCGGTGACAGCGGATCCTACAATGAGCAGTTCTTC.

The chain carries TRBV30 and TRBJ2-7; TRBD2 agrees at 7 bases. The length of the CDR3 is 15 residues. V dropped 1 base and J dropped 5; count of bases not matched to a gene: 11. CDR1 is GTSNPN and CDR2 is SVGIG in the germline V gene (reference sequence). The CDR3 reads CAWSDWGGTPHEQYF. In nucleotides, the CDR3 is TGTGCCTGGAGTGACTGGGGGGGAACTCCCCACGAGCAGTACTTC.

This sequence joins TRBV12-3 or TRBV12-4 and TRBJ1-1; D ambiguous. Trimming removed 3 bases from V and 3 bases from J, with 8 bases in between. The CDR3 length is 13 residues. The CDR3, as DNA: TGTGCCAGCAGTTTGAGAGGGTACACTGAAGCTTTCTTT. Translating gives CASSLRGYTEAFF.

The J gene is TRBJ2-7, the V gene TRBV5-1, with TRBD1 matching 7 bases. CDR3 length: 14 residues. Trimming cost V 1 base and J 2 bases; bases outside gene matches: 3. Germline V gene sequence: CDR1 SGHRS, CDR2 YFSETQ. CDR3: CASSLTGTAYEQYF. Written as DNA, the CDR3 is TGCGCCAGCAGCTTGACAGGGACAGCCTACGAGCAGTACTTC.

This chain uses TRBV7-2 with TRBJ2-7, with a tentative D call TRBD2 (6 bases). Germline CDR1 reads SGHTA; CDR2 reads FQGNSA. CDR3 size: 15 residues. V was trimmed by 5 bases and J by 2 bases, leaving 16 bases between them. The CDR3 nucleotides read TGTGCCAGCAGCCTGAGACGGACGGGGGCCTACGAGCAGTACTTC. This codes for CASSLRRTGAYEQYF.

This chain links TRBV6-5 with TRBJ1-6, with a tentative D call TRBD1 (5 bases). Germline assignment: CDR1 MNHEY and CDR2 SVGAGI. V was pared by 0 bases and J by 0 bases, with 12 bases between. The CDR3 has 18 amino acids. The CDR3 protein is CASSYSIGGGSYNSPLHF. The CDR3 DNA follows: TGTGCCAGCAGTTACTCGATTGGGGGAGGCTCCTATAATTCACCCCTCCACTTT.

The chain recombines TRBV20-1 with TRBJ2-5, with 8 bases aligning to TRBD2. V was clipped by 0 bases and J by 4 bases; unmatched bases: 4. The CDR3 has 14 residues. CDR1 DFQATT and CDR2 SNEGSKA come from the germline V gene (reference sequence). Here the CDR3 DNA reads TGCAGTGCTAGAGACGGGGGGGCCGGAGAGACCCAGTACTTC. Its protein product is CSARDGGAGETQYF.

In its sample, this clonotype was seen once. The chain employs TRBV6-5 and TRBJ2-7; no clear D gene. Trimming removed 0 bases at V and 6 bases at J, with 6 bases between. Germline V gene lookup returns CDR1 MNHEY and CDR2 SVGAGI. This CDR3 is 12 amino acids long. CDR3 in DNA: TGTGCCAGCAGTTACTCAGGCTCCGAGCAGTACTTC. Its protein is CASSYSGSEQYF.

CDR3 coding DNA: TGTGCCAGCAGCACCCGGACTAGCGGGATGGCAAAGACCCAGTACTTC. It codes for CASSTRTSGMAKTQYF. The chain has TRBV11-1 and TRBJ2-5; 12 bases are a match to TRBD2. The CDR3 covers 16 residues. The V segment lost 5 bases and the J segment 6 bases; nucleotides outside the gene matches: 10. Germline lookup yields CDR1 SGHAT and CDR2 FQDESV (reference sequence).

This clonotype rates as large. The rearrangement joins TRBV6-2 or TRBV6-3 to TRBJ2-1, with TRBD2 matching 10 bases. The germline V gene encodes CDR1 MNHEY and CDR2 SVGEGT. The CDR3 sequence is 13 residues long. V shed 9 bases and J 8 bases; nucleotides not matched to a gene: 7. The chain's CDR3 is CASFRSGGDEQFF. CDR3 DNA: TGTGCCAGTTTCAGGAGCGGGGGGGATGAGCAGTTCTTC.